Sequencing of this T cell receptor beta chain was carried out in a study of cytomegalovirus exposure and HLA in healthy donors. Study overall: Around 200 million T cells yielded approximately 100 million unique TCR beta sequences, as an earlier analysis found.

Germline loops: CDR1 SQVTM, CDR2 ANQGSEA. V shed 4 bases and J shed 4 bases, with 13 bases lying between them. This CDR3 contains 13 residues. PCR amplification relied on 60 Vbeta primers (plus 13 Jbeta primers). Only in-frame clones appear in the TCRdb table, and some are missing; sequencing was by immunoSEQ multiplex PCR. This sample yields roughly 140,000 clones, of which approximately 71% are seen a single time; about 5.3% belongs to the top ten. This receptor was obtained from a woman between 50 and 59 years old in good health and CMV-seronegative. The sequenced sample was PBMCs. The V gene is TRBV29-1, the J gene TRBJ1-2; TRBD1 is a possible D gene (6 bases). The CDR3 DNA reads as TGCAGCGTTGGGGCAGGGGTCTCCTATGGCTACACCTTC. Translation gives CSVGAGVSYGYTF.